The clone carrying this T cell receptor beta chain was found many times. Antigen unknown. The sample comes from a study of T cells in Graves' hyperthyroidism and ophthalmopathy. Study results and caveats: Among thyroid clonotypes expanded above 0.001, most also appeared in blood. For ophthalmopathy, model prediction preceded onset by a median 6.5 months.

Amplification of TCR beta CDR3 regions used RNA as the template. HTBI primers were employed in a first-round RT-PCR of the TCR CDR3. TCRdb passed the multiplex PCR reads through MiXCR, listing each CDR3 protein once. The repertoire holds 650,000 to 700,000 distinct CDR3 sequences, with roughly a sixth as singletons. The CDR3 covers 16 residues. V shed 1 base and J 3 bases; nucleotides not matched to a gene: 6. In germline, CDR1 is SGHRS, CDR2 YFSETQ. Uncontrolled infection, other autoimmune disease, pregnancy and lactation each barred patients from inclusion. This sequence was found in a man aged 50 or older with Graves' hyperthyroidism. This chain connects TRBV5-1 to TRBJ1-5; the match to TRBD1 covers 8 bases. The specimen sequenced was blood. CDR3 loop: CASSLLPGQVNQPQHF. The DNA of the CDR3 is TGCGCCAGCAGCTTGTTACCGGGACAGGTCAATCAGCCCCAGCATTTT.